What follows is one T cell receptor beta chain and its context. CDR3 length: 14 residues. Germline V CDR1 and CDR2: SGHDT, YYEEEE. The V end was cut by 2 bases, the J end by 1 base, with 9 bases between. TCRdb independently ran MiXCR on the multiplex PCR reads; one entry per CDR3 protein. The sample lists about 35,000 distinct CDR3 sequences; roughly 36% were seen once. The sample originates from a study of breast tumors, draining lymph nodes, adjacent tissues. This chain joins TRBV5-6 and TRBJ2-5; D remains unclear. The TCR sequence derives from a female donor with breast cancer. Some clones in this sample may be carry-over from other donors' samples. What was sequenced was breast tumor tissue. The CDR3 region is CASSLAPSQETQYF. CDR3 coding DNA: TGTGCCAGCAGCTTAGCCCCGAGCCAAGAGACCCAGTACTTC.